This is a list of T cell receptor beta chains from one sample in a study of cytotoxic CD8 clonotypes in ibrutinib-treated CLL. Libraries were prepared by immunoSEQ multiplex PCR; TCRdb keeps only in-frame clonotypes and omits some of them. The sample holds roughly 180,000 clones, less than 85% seen once. Sequencing was performed on PBMCs, taken after 24 months of ibrutinib treatment. Receptors originate from a human donor with chronic lymphocytic leukemia. CDR3s include the opening cysteine and the closing phenylalanine or tryptophan.

V	J	CDR3
TRBV27	TRBJ2-7	CASSFAGGPEEQYF
TRBV10-3	TRBJ2-1	CAISDFNVEQFF
TRBV6-5	TRBJ2-7	CASSYGTEAYEQYF
TRBV6-5	TRBJ1-5	CASSKQGTRQPQHF
TRBV29-1	TRBJ1-1	CSVDAGQMNTEAFF
TRBV28	TRBJ1-1	CASSSPEDREKAFF
TRBV5-1	TRBJ1-4	CASSFQGVNEKLFF
TRBV18	TRBJ1-2	CASSPSQGQGLYGYTF
TRBV19	TRBJ2-6	CATKRGSSGANVLTF
TRBV7-9	TRBJ1-5	CASSPEVNQPQHF
TRBV4-3	TRBJ2-7	CASSQDGHRDIYEQYF
TRBV5-5	TRBJ2-2	CASRRREGVAGVTNTGELFF
TRBV7-2	TRBJ2-3	CASSLRHSSGRRADTQYF
TRBV9	TRBJ1-2	CASSVDRREGYTF
TRBV27	TRBJ2-2	CASSIWTSGSTGELFF
TRBV7-3	TRBJ2-3	CASSLGQNPTDTQYF